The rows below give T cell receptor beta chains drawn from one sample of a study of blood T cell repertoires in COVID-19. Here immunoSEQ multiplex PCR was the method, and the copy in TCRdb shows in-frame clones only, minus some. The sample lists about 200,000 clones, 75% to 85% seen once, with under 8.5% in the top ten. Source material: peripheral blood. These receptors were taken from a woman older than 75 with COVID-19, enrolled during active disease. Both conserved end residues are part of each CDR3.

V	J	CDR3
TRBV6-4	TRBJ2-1	CARRPMGGRVPFEQFF
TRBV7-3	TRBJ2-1	CASSPNRGSGNEQFF
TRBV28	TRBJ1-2	CASSSGTGGHGYTF
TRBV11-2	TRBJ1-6	CASSSQGGNSPLHF
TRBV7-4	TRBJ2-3	CASSFTSGSTDTQYF
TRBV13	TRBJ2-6	CASRVRDRVSPGANVLTF
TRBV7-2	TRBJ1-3	CASSLFTQGENTIYF
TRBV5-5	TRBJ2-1	CASSTYRGRLDEQFF
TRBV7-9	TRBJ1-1	CASSPRGLQNTEAFF
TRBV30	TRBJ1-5	CAWSAPATQPQHF
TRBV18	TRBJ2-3	CASRLATHTDTQYF
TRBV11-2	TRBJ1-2	CASSPAGTVSYGYTF
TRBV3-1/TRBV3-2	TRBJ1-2	CASSQERVRPVYTF
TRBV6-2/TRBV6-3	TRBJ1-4	CASSPRDRDEKLFF
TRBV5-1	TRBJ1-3	CASSLVATGPGNTIYF
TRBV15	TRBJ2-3	CATSRDLQGTDTQYF
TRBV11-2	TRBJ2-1	CASSLLGGGLATNEQFF
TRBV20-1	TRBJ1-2	CSATGVYGYTF
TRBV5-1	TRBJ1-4	CASSLEGRLSNEKLFF
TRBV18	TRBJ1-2	CASSPPGQLNYGYTF
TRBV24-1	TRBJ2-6	CATSDFRSGANVLTF
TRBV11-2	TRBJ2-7	CASSLGLAKTYEQYF
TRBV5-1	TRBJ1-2	CASSLRSRTGGSRPNYGYTF
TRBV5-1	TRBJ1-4	CASRTGAPTNEKLFF
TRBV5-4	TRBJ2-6	CASSPRSSGGLGANVLTF
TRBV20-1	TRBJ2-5	CSASFSWEETQYF
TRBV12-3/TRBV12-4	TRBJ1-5	CASSRQGNQPQHF
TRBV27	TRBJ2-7	CASSSLAGVSYEQYF
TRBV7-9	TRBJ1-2	CASSGTGIAPLGYTF
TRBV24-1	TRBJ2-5	CATSVVRGQGETQYF
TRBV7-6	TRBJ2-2	CASSLVGLRDTGELFF
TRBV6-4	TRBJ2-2	CASSVSGIPNTGELFF
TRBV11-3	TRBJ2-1	CASSLDQTVQFF
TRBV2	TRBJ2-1	CASRALAGRSSSYNEQFF
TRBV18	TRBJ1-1	CASSPLGQMNTEAFF
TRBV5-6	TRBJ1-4	CASSPGQGRQEKLFF
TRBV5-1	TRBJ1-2	CASSFDREYGYTF
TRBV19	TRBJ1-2	CASSIEGLYGYTF
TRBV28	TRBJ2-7	CASSPSLLEQYF
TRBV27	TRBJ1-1	CASREGTGWSTEAFF
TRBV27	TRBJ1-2	CASSLDSGIYGYTF